The rows below give T cell receptor beta chains drawn from one sample of a study of cytotoxic CD8 clonotypes in ibrutinib-treated CLL. Sequencing used immunoSEQ multiplex PCR; TCRdb keeps in-frame clones, though not all of them. The sample has 100,000 to 150,000 clones, approximately 85% seen once. The source material was PBMCs, sampled after 24 months of ibrutinib treatment. These receptor sequences come from a human donor with chronic lymphocytic leukemia. Both conserved end residues are part of each CDR3. D genes are given only for firm matches. Some rows mark clone size as missing; the rest say once, few, many or name a class of expanded clone.

j_call: TRBJ2-7; v_call: TRBV18; clone_size: .; d_call: .; cdr3_aa: CASSPIMESSYEQYF; cdr3_nt: TGTGCCAGCTCACCAATAATGGAGAGCTCCTACGAGCAGTACTTC
j_call: TRBJ1-5; v_call: TRBV1; clone_size: .; d_call: .; cdr3_aa: CTSSQDRGGRAPSRPQHF; cdr3_nt: TGCACCAGCAGCCAAGATAGGGGGGGCAGGGCCCCCTCCAGGCCCCAGCATTTT
j_call: TRBJ2-1; v_call: TRBV7-8; clone_size: .; d_call: .; cdr3_aa: CASSPTRRYGEQFF; cdr3_nt: TGTGCCAGCAGCCCGACTAGACGGTATGGTGAGCAGTTCTTC
j_call: TRBJ1-2; v_call: TRBV21-1; clone_size: .; d_call: .; cdr3_aa: CASSKIRTGLCGYTF; cdr3_nt: TGTGCCAGCAGCAAAATTAGGACAGGGTTGTGTGGCTACACCTTC
j_call: TRBJ1-1; v_call: TRBV7-9; clone_size: .; d_call: .; cdr3_aa: CASRPKIRLGTEAFF; cdr3_nt: TGTGCCAGCAGACCTAAAATTCGTCTTGGCACTGAAGCTTTCTTT
j_call: TRBJ2-2; v_call: TRBV10-3; clone_size: few; d_call: .; cdr3_aa: CACGKTGELFF; cdr3_nt: TGTGCCTGCGGGAAGACCGGGGAGCTGTTTTTT
j_call: TRBJ2-1; v_call: TRBV2; clone_size: .; d_call: .; cdr3_aa: CASSLSGRLNEQFF; cdr3_nt: TGTGCCAGCAGTTTGAGCGGGCGTCTCAATGAGCAGTTCTTC
j_call: TRBJ1-1; v_call: TRBV5-1; clone_size: .; d_call: .; cdr3_aa: CASSLGRENTEAFF; cdr3_nt: TGCGCCAGCAGCTTGGGCAGGGAGAACACTGAAGCTTTCTTT
j_call: TRBJ1-2; v_call: TRBV18; clone_size: .; d_call: .; cdr3_aa: CASSPPSSYGYTF; cdr3_nt: TGTGCCAGCTCACCACCTAGCAGCTATGGCTACACCTTC
j_call: TRBJ1-5; v_call: TRBV19; clone_size: .; d_call: .; cdr3_aa: CASSSQGRYSNQPQHF; cdr3_nt: TGTGCCAGTAGTAGCCAGGGAAGATATAGCAATCAGCCCCAGCATTTT
j_call: TRBJ2-7; v_call: TRBV5-8; clone_size: once; d_call: TRBD2; cdr3_aa: CASSPVKRGTYEQYF; cdr3_nt: TGTGCCAGCAGCCCCGTGAAGCGGGGCACCTACGAGCAGTACTTC
j_call: TRBJ2-5; v_call: TRBV27; clone_size: .; d_call: .; cdr3_aa: CASSLGHGSHQETQYF; cdr3_nt: TGTGCCAGCAGTTTAGGGCACGGGAGCCACCAAGAGACCCAGTACTTC
j_call: TRBJ2-3; v_call: TRBV9; clone_size: .; d_call: TRBD2; cdr3_aa: CASSPKDLTSGNHADTQYF; cdr3_nt: TGTGCCAGCAGCCCAAAGGACCTGACTAGCGGGAATCACGCAGATACGCAGTATTTT
j_call: TRBJ2-1; v_call: TRBV5-4; clone_size: .; d_call: .; cdr3_aa: CASKTPGSYNEQFF; cdr3_nt: TGTGCCAGTAAAACCCCAGGCTCCTACAATGAGCAGTTCTTC
j_call: TRBJ1-5; v_call: TRBV2; clone_size: .; d_call: .; cdr3_aa: CASSDDRSVRSNQPQHF; cdr3_nt: TGTGCCAGCAGCGACGACAGGAGCGTTAGAAGCAATCAGCCCCAGCATTTT
j_call: TRBJ2-3; v_call: TRBV7-3; clone_size: once; d_call: .; cdr3_aa: CASSLHNTDTQYF; cdr3_nt: TGTGCCAGCAGCCTACATAACACAGATACGCAGTATTTT
j_call: TRBJ2-5; v_call: TRBV30; clone_size: .; d_call: TRBD2; cdr3_aa: CAWNGRASGGAGRETQYF; cdr3_nt: TGTGCCTGGAACGGGCGGGCTAGCGGGGGGGCAGGTCGAGAGACCCAGTACTTC
j_call: TRBJ2-1; v_call: TRBV6-5; clone_size: .; d_call: .; cdr3_aa: CASSRSRDSNEQFF; cdr3_nt: TGTGCCAGCAGCCGGTCCCGGGACTCGAATGAGCAGTTCTTC
j_call: TRBJ1-4; v_call: TRBV5-8; clone_size: .; d_call: .; cdr3_aa: CASSLEGTGNNEKLFF; cdr3_nt: TGTGCCAGCAGCTTGGAGGGGACGGGGAATAACGAAAAACTGTTTTTT
j_call: TRBJ2-3; v_call: TRBV11-3; clone_size: .; d_call: TRBD2; cdr3_aa: CASSKSGGRGIGTDTQYF; cdr3_nt: TGTGCCAGCAGCAAATCGGGCGGGAGAGGAATCGGCACAGATACGCAGTATTTT
j_call: TRBJ1-4; v_call: TRBV5-4; clone_size: .; d_call: TRBD1; cdr3_aa: CASSKGKGGTTNEKLFF; cdr3_nt: TGTGCCAGCAGTAAAGGGAAAGGGGGCACAACTAATGAAAAACTGTTTTTT
j_call: TRBJ2-7; v_call: TRBV6-5; clone_size: .; d_call: .; cdr3_aa: CASSEYTGFGEQYF; cdr3_nt: TGTGCCAGCAGTGAATACACAGGGTTTGGTGAGCAGTACTTC
j_call: TRBJ1-3; v_call: TRBV11-3; clone_size: .; d_call: .; cdr3_aa: CASPTISGGPSGNTIYF; cdr3_nt: TGTGCCAGCCCTACAATTTCGGGGGGACCCTCTGGAAACACCATATATTTT